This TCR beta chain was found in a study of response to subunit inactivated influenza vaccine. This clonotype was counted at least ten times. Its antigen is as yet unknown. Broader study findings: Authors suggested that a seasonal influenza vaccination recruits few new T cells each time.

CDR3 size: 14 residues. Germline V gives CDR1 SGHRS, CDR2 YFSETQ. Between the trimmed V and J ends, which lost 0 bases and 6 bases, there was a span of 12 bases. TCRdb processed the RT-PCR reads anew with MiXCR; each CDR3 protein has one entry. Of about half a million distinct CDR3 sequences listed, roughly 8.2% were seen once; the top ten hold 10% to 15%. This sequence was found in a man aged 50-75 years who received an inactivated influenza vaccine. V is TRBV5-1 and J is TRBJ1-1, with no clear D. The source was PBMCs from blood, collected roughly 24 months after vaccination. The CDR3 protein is CASSLAQQSSEAFF. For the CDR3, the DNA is TGCGCCAGCAGCTTGGCTCAGCAATCCTCTGAAGCTTTCTTT.